This entry concerns a single T cell receptor beta chain. In the study's own analysis: Researchers report that nucleated cell counts were estimated from reference gene primer amplification. Profiled with immunoSEQ multiplex PCR; TCRdb holds only in-frame clones, not every one. D and trimming were read from the DNA, whereas the V and J calls and clone size are those reported in that table. Of 60,000 to 80,000 clones in the sample, about four fifths were seen once. The entry originates in a study of blood T cell repertoires in COVID-19. Study at large: Material from acute and convalescent COVID-19 was sourced from the United States, Italy and Spain. T cells, B-cell-depleted T cells, or PBMCs provided the cDNA or gDNA that served as material.

Germline CDR1 SGHDT, CDR2 YYEEEE. The CDR3 totals 16 residues. Trimming removed 5 bases from V and 8 bases from J; junction bases left unmatched: 10. The sequence derives from a man aged 50 to 60 with active COVID-19. Sequenced material: peripheral blood. The chain couples TRBV5-6 to TRBJ2-3, with TRBD2 matching over 14 bases. The CDR3: CASRSGLAGVMGTQYF. CDR3 nucleotide sequence: TGTGCCAGCAGGTCGGGACTAGCGGGAGTCATGGGTACGCAGTATTTT.